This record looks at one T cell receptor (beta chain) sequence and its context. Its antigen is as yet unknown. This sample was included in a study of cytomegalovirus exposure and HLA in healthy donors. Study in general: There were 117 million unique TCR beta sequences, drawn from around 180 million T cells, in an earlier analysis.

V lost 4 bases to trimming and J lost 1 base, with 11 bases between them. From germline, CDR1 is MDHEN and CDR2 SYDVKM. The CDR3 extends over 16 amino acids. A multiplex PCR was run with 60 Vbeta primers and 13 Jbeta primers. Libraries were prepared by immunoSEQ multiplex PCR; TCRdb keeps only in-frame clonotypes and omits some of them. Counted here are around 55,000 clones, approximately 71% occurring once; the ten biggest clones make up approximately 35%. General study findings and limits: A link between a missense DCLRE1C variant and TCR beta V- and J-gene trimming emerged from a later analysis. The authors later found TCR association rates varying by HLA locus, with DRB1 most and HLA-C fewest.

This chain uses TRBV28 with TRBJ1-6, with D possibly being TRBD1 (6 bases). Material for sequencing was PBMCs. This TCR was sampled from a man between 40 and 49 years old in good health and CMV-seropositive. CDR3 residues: CASSSRGLSYNSPLHF. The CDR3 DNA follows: TGTGCCAGCAGTTCTAGGGGGTTGTCCTATAATTCACCCCTCCACTTT.